The next 21 T cell receptor beta chains were all read from a single sample in a study of PD-1 blockade in mismatch repair-deficient tumors. Indicated time point: archival surgical resection tumor tissue. The assay was immunoSEQ multiplex PCR, and TCRdb's table has in-frame clones only and misses some. The sample contains roughly 960 clones, 60% to 80% of which appear only once. Specimen: primary tumor tissue, collected from a patient treated with pembrolizumab. The source of these receptors is an adult with mismatch repair-deficient cancer.

The chain carries TRBV11-2 and TRBJ1-1; tentatively, D is TRBD1 (5 bases). V was trimmed by 5 bases and J by 11 bases, leaving 24 bases between them. The CDR3 has 15 residues. CDR1 and CDR2 from the germline V gene are SGHAT and FQNNGV. CDR3 in DNA: TGTGCCAGCAGCCCCTCCGGGACCTCCCCTACGGTCGCTTTCTTT. Translation: CASSPSGTSPTVAFF. Variable domain in full (rest from reference TRBV11-2 and TRBJ1-1): EAGVAQSPRYKIIEKRQSVAFWCNPISGHATLYWYQQILGQGPKLLIQFQNNGVVDDSQLPKDRFSAERLKGVDSTLKIQPAKLEDSAVYLCASSPSGTSPTVAFFGQGTRLTVV.

The count of this clone is one. For the CDR3, the DNA is TGTGCCAGCAGTGCTCTAGTGCTAGCGGAGACCCAGTACTTC. Its translation is CASSALVLAETQYF. V usage is TRBV9 and J usage is TRBJ2-5; D is possibly TRBD2 (6 bases). Germline loops: CDR1 SGDLS, CDR2 YYNGEE. V lost 5 bases to trimming and J lost 5 bases, with 16 bases between them. There are 14 residues in the CDR3. Filled out from reference TRBV9 and TRBJ2-5, the complete variable domain reads DSGVTQTPKHLITATGQRVTLRCSPRSGDLSVYWYQQSLDQGLQFLIQYYNGEERAKGNILERFSAQQFPDLHSELNLSSLELGDSALYFCASSALVLAETQYFGPGTRLLVL.

The chain joins TRBV28 to TRBJ2-5, with 15 positions matching TRBD2. Germline V lookup: CDR1 MDHEN, CDR2 SYDVKM. The CDR3 is 16 amino acids. V dropped 3 bases and J dropped 1; count of bases not matched to a gene: 0. CDR3 DNA sequence: TGTGCCAGCAGTTTGGGACTAGCGGGAGGCCAAGAGACCCAGTACTTC. The encoded protein is CASSLGLAGGQETQYF. Complete variable domain (other parts from reference TRBV28 and TRBJ2-5): DVKVTQSSRYLVKRTGEKVFLECVQDMDHENMFWYRQDPGLGLRLIYFSYDVKMKEKGDIPEGYSVSREKKERFSLILESASTNQTSMYLCASSLGLAGGQETQYFGPGTRLLVL.

This chain connects TRBV18 to TRBJ1-5; D not certain. Germline CDR1 and CDR2: KGHSH and LQKENI. Deletions cut 1 base from V and 2 bases from J, with 6 bases between. The CDR3 is 14 residues long. The CDR3 sequence: CASSPRPGNQPQHF. CDR3 sequence (DNA): TGTGCCAGCTCACCACGCCCGGGCAATCAGCCCCAGCATTTT.

The chain recombines TRBV5-1 with TRBJ2-1; D is possibly TRBD1 or TRBD2 (5 bases each). Trimming shortened V by 4 bases and J by 7 bases, and 12 bases separated the two germline ends. The CDR3 sequence is 13 residues long. Germline V gives CDR1 SGHRS, CDR2 YFSETQ. Written as DNA, the CDR3 is TGCGCCAGCAGCGCAGGGACGGGGAATGAGCAGTTCTTC. Translation: CASSAGTGNEQFF.

The sample holds one count of this clone. The V call is TRBV10-3, the J call TRBJ1-2, with D uncertain. Germline CDR1 reads ENHRY; CDR2 reads SYGVKD. The CDR3 covers 17 residues. V lost 4 bases and J lost 2, with 20 bases in between. CDR3 region: CAISGGVYNPENYGYTF. CDR3 DNA: TGTGCCATCAGTGGCGGGGTATACAACCCCGAGAACTATGGCTACACCTTC.

The CDR3 nucleotides read TGTGCCAGCAAGGTTATAGGACGGACTGAAGCTTTCTTT. This sequence encodes CASKVIGRTEAFF. The rearrangement links TRBV6-1 to TRBJ1-1; D unresolved. From germline, CDR1 is MNHNS and CDR2 SASEGT. This CDR3 has 13 residues. Between the trimmed V and J ends, which lost 7 bases and 5 bases, there was a span of 14 bases.

The rearrangement uses TRBV5-1 and TRBJ1-4; weak D call: TRBD1 (6 bases). There are 15 residues in the CDR3. Trimming removed 4 bases from V and 8 bases from J, with 18 bases in between. The germline V gene has CDR1 SGHRS and CDR2 YFSETQ. The CDR3 region is CASSLVGGDGEKLFF. Written as DNA, the CDR3 is TGCGCCAGCAGCCTCGTAGGGGGGGATGGGGAAAAACTGTTTTTT. Full variable domain (remainder filled in from reference TRBV5-1 and TRBJ1-4): KAGVTQTPRYLIKTRGQQVTLSCSPISGHRSVSWYQQTPGQGLQFLFEYFSETQRNKGNFPGRFSGRQFSNSRSEMNVSTLELGDSALYLCASSLVGGDGEKLFFGSGTQLSVL.

This CDR3 is CASSLALGHRNEKLFF. The CDR3 nucleotides read TGTGCCAGCAGCTTAGCGCTGGGACACAGGAATGAAAAACTGTTTTTT. The chain uses TRBV7-9 and TRBJ1-4; perhaps TRBD1 as D (6 bases). V lost 0 bases, J lost 5 bases, and 13 bases lay in between. The CDR3 is 16 amino acids. The germline CDR1 and CDR2 sequences are SEHNR and FQNEAQ (reference sequence).

For the CDR3, the DNA is TGTGCCAGCAGCTTCCCCGGGTCCAATGAGCAGTTCTTC. It codes for CASSFPGSNEQFF. The chain uses TRBV7-8 and TRBJ2-7, with D hard to call. The J call may be wrong; the DNA end is better matched by TRBJ2-1. This CDR3 is 13 amino acids long. Germline lookup yields CDR1 SGHVS and CDR2 FQNEAQ.

This clone appeared a few times. The gene calls are TRBV6-4 and TRBJ1-1, with D hard to call. Trimming pared 0 bases from V and 5 bases from J, leaving 7 bases between. There are 13 residues in the CDR3. CDR1 and CDR2 from the germline V gene are MRHNA and SNTAGT. The CDR3 loop reads CASSDSSLTEAFF. CDR3 nucleotide sequence: TGTGCCAGCAGTGACTCGAGCCTAACTGAAGCTTTCTTT.

The genes are TRBV19 and TRBJ2-5, with D possibly TRBD2 on 5 matching bases. There are 14 residues in the CDR3. V shed 5 bases and J shed 5 bases, with 15 bases lying between them. Per germline, CDR1 LNHDA and CDR2 SQIVND (reference sequence). The CDR3 is CASSVQISVETQYF. The CDR3 DNA reads as TGTGCCAGTAGTGTCCAGATTAGCGTTGAGACCCAGTACTTC.

This clone came up a few times. The CDR3 here is CSSTAWGTSGLQETQYF. CDR3 sequence (DNA): TGCAGCTCCACGGCGTGGGGCACTAGCGGTCTCCAAGAGACCCAGTACTTC. The V and J genes are TRBV29-1 and TRBJ2-5; 8 nucleotides match TRBD2. Losses at the gene ends were 8 bases for V and 1 base for J; bases not matched to a gene: 18. The CDR3 covers 17 residues. Germline lookup yields CDR1 SQVTM and CDR2 ANQGSEA.

This clone is hyperexpanded in the sample. Other DNA sequences in the same sample also yield this CDR3. The V gene is TRBV13, the J gene TRBJ1-1; perhaps TRBD1 as D (5 bases). The CDR3 runs to 12 residues. V was trimmed by 3 bases and J by 4 bases, leaving 6 bases between them. Germline CDR1 is PRHDT and CDR2 is FYEKMQ (reference sequence). The CDR3 protein is CASSLGLTEAFF. DNA for the CDR3: TGTGCCAGCAGCTTGGGGCTCACTGAAGCTTTCTTT.

The J gene is TRBJ2-7, the V gene TRBV23-1; 7 nucleotides agree with TRBD2. TRBV23-1 is filed as an ORF, its function uncertain. V gave up 2 bases and J gave up 5 bases; unmatched junction bases: 9. This CDR3 spans 15 amino acids. CDR3 nucleotides: TGCGCCAGCAGTCAAGGCCGCGGGAGTAGCAACGAGCAGTACTTC. It translates to CASSQGRGSSNEQYF.

The chain combines TRBV21-1 with TRBJ1-3. TRBV21-1 is classified as a pseudogene. The CDR3 is 17 amino acids. In nucleotides, the CDR3 is TGTGCCAGCAGCTGCCGCCTAGCTACAAACGCACGAAACACCATATATTTT. It specifies CASSCRLATNARNTIYF.

This clone was recorded a few times. The genes are TRBV2 and TRBJ2-3; the match to TRBD1 covers 8 bases. V trimming: 6 bases; J trimming: 2 bases; junction bases outside the gene matches: 7. The CDR3 is made up of 15 amino acids. The germline V gene encodes CDR1 SNHLY and CDR2 FYNNEI. This CDR3 reads CASSDRGHFTDTQYF. Written as DNA, the CDR3 is TGTGCCAGCAGCGACAGGGGCCACTTCACAGATACGCAGTATTTT. The full variable domain, its missing parts supplied by reference TRBV2 and TRBJ2-3, is EPEVTQTPSHQVTQMGQEVILRCVPISNHLYFYWYRQILGQKVEFLVSFYNNEISEKSEIFDDQFSVERPDGSNFTLKIRSTKLEDSAMYFCASSDRGHFTDTQYFGPGTRLTVL.

The J gene is TRBJ2-6, the V gene TRBV5-1; either TRBD1 or TRBD2 may fit D (5 bases each). V lost 3 bases, J lost 8 bases, and 18 bases lay in between. The CDR3 totals 16 residues. In germline, CDR1 is SGHRS, CDR2 YFSETQ. The CDR3 DNA follows: TGCGCCAGCAGCTCTTCGTCGGGGCTTACTTCCAACGTCCTGACTTTC. Residues: CASSSSSGLTSNVLTF.

The chain carries TRBV15 and TRBJ1-4; the D is unclear. The CDR3 runs to 15 residues. Trimming stripped 0 bases from V and 4 bases from J, with 9 bases between. The germline gives CDR1 LNHNV, CDR2 YYDKDF (reference sequence). The CDR3 region has the DNA TGTGCCACCAGCAGAGATGGCAGCCGTAATGAAAAACTGTTTTTT. This encodes CATSRDGSRNEKLFF.

This chain links TRBV10-3 with TRBJ1-5; D is uncertain. Per germline, CDR1 ENHRY and CDR2 SYGVKD. Trimming pared 10 bases from V and 0 bases from J, leaving 13 bases between. The CDR3 totals 14 residues. The CDR3 loop is CASIGFYSNQPQHF. CDR3 DNA sequence: TGTGCCAGCATCGGATTTTATAGCAATCAGCCCCAGCATTTT.

This clone was seen only once. CDR3 region: CASTPGSSYEQYF. DNA for the CDR3: TGTGCCAGCACCCCGGGCAGCTCCTACGAGCAGTACTTC. The rearrangement links TRBV6-4 to TRBJ2-7; the D is unclear. The CDR3 has 13 amino acids. Germline-derived CDR1 and CDR2 are MRHNA and SNTAGT. The V gene lost 7 bases and the J gene lost 0 bases, with 10 bases spanning the gap.